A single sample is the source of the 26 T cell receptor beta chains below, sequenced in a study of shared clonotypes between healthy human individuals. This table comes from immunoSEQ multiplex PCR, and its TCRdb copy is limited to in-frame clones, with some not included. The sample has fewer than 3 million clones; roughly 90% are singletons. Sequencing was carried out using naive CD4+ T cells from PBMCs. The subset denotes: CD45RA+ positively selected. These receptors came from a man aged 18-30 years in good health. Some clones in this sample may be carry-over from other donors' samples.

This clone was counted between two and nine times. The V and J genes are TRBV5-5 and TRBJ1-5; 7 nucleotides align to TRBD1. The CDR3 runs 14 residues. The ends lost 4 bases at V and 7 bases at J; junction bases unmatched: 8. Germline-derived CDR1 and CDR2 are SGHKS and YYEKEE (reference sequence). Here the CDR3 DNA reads TGTGCCAGCAGCATCGACAGGGCCACACAGCCCCAGCATTTT. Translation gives CASSIDRATQPQHF.

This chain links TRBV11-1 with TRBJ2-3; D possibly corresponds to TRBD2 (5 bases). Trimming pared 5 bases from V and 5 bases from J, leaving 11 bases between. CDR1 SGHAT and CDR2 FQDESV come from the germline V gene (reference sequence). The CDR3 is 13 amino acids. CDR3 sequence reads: CASSRARVDTQYF. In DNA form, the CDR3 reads TGTGCCAGCAGCCGGGCGAGGGTAGATACGCAGTATTTT.

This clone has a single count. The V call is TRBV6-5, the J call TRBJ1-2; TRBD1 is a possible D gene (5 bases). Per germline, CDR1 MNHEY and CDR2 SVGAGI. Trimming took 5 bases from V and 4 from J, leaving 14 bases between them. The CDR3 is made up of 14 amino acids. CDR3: CASSKTDGLYGYTF. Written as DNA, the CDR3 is TGTGCCAGCAGTAAGACAGACGGACTCTATGGCTACACCTTC.

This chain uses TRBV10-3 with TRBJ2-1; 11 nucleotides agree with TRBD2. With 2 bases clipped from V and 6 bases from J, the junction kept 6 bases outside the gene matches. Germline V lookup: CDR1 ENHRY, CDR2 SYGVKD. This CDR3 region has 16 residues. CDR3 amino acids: CAISERGLAEGNEQFF. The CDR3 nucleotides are TGTGCCATCAGTGAGAGGGGACTAGCGGAGGGCAATGAGCAGTTCTTC.

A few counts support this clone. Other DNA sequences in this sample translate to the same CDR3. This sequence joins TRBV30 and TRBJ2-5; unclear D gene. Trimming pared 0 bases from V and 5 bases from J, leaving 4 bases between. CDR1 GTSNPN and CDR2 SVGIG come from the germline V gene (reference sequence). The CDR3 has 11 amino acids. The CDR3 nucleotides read TGTGCCTGGAGTGTAGGGGAGACCCAGTACTTC. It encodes CAWSVGETQYF.

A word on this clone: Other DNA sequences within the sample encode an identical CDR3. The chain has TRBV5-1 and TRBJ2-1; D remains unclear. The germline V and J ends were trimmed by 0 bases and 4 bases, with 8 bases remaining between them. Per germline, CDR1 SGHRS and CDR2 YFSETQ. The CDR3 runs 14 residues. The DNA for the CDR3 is TGCGCCAGCAGCTTGGTGCTAGGTTACAATGAGCAGTTCTTC. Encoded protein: CASSLVLGYNEQFF.

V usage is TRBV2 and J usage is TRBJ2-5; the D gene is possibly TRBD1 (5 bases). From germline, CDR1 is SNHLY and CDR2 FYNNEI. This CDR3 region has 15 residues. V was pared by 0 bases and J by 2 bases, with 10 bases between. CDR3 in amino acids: CASSEAGLDQETQYF. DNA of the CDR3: TGTGCCAGCAGTGAAGCGGGGCTTGATCAAGAGACCCAGTACTTC.

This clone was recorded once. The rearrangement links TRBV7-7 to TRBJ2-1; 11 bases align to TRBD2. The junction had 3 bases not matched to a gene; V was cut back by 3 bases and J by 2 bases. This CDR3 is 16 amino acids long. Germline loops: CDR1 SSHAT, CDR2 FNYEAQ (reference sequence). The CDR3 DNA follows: TGTGCCAGCAGCTTCCTAGCGGGAGGAGCCTACAATGAGCAGTTCTTC. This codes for CASSFLAGGAYNEQFF.

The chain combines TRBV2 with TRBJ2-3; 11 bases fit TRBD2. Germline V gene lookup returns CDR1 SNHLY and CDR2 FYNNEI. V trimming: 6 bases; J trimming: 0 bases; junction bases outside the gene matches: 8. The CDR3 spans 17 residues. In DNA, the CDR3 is TGTGCCAGCAGGGCCAGCTGGACTAGCGGGAGCACAGATACGCAGTATTTT. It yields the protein CASRASWTSGSTDTQYF.

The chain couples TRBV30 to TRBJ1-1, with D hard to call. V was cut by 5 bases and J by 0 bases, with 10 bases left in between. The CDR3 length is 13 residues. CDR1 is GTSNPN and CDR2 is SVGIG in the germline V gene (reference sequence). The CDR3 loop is CAWGNNLNTEAFF. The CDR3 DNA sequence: TGTGCCTGGGGGAATAATTTGAACACTGAAGCTTTCTTT.

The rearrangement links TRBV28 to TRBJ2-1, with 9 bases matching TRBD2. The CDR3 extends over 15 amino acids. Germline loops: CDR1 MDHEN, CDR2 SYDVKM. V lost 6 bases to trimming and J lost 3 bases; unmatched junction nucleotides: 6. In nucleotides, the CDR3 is TGTGCCAGCAGCGTAGCGGGAGAATACTACAATGAGCAGTTCTTC. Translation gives CASSVAGEYYNEQFF.

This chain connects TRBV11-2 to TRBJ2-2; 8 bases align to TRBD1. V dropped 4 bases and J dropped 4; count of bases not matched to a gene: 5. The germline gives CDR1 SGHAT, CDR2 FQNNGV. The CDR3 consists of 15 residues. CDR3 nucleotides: TGTGCCAGCAGCTCAATAGACAGGGGCACCGGGGAGCTGTTTTTT. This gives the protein CASSSIDRGTGELFF.

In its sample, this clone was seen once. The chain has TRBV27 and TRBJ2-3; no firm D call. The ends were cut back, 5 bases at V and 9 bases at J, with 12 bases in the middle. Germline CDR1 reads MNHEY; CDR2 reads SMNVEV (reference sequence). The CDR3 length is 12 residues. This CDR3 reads CASSKGFRTQYF. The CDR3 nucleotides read TGTGCCAGCAGTAAGGGTTTTCGGACGCAGTATTTT.

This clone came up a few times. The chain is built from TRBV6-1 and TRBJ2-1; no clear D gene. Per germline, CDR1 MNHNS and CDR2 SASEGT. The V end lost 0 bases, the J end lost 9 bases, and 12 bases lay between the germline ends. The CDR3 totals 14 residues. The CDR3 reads CASSEAPYVGEQFF. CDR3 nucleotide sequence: TGTGCCAGCAGTGAAGCCCCCTACGTGGGTGAGCAGTTCTTC.

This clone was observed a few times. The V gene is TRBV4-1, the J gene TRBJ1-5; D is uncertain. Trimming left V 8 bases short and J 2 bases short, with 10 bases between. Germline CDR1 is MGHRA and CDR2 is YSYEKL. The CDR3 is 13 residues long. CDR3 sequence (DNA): TGCGCCAGCGCCGGCGGAGGCAATCAGCCCCAGCATTTT. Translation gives CASAGGGNQPQHF.

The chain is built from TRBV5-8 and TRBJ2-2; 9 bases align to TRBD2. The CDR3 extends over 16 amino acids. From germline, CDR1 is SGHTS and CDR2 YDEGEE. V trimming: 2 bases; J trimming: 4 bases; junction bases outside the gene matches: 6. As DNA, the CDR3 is TGTGCCAGCAGCTTACTGCTAGCGGGACCCACCGGGGAGCTGTTTTTT. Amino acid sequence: CASSLLLAGPTGELFF.

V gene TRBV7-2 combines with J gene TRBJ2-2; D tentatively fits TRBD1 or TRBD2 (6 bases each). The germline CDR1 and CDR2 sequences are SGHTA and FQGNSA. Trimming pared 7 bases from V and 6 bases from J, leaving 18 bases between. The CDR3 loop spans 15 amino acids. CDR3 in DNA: TGTGCCAGCACCGAGTTGGGGGGCTCGGCCGGGGAGCTGTTTTTT. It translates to CASTELGGSAGELFF.

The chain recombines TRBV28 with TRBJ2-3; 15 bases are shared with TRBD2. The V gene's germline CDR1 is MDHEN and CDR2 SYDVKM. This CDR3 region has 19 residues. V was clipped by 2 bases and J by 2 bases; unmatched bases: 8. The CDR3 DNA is TGTGCCAGCAGTTTAGGACTAGCGGGAGGGTTGGCCCACACAGATACGCAGTATTTT. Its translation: CASSLGLAGGLAHTDTQYF.

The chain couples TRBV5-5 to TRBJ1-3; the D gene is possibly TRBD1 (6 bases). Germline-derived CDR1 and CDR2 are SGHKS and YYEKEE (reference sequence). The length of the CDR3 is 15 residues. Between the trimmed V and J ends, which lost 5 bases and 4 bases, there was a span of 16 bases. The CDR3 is CASRRGDNAGNTIYF. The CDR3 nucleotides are TGTGCCAGCAGAAGAGGGGACAATGCAGGAAACACCATATATTTT. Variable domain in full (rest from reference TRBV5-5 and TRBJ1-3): DAGVTQSPTHLIKTRGQQVTLRCSPISGHKSVSWYQQVLGQGPQFIFQYYEKEERGRGNFPDRFSARQFPNYSSELNVNALLLGDSALYLCASRRGDNAGNTIYFGEGSWLTVV.

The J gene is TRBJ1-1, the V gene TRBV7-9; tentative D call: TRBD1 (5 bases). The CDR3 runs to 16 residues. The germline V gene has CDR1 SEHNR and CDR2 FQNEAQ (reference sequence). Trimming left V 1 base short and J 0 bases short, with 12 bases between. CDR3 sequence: CASSLGAGRMNTEAFF. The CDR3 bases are TGTGCCAGCAGCTTAGGGGCAGGGAGGATGAACACTGAAGCTTTCTTT.

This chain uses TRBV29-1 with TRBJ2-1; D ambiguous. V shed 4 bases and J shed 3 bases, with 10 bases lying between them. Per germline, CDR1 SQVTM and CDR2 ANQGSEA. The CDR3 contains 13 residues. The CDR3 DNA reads TGCAGCGTTGCTAAGGAAGTCTACAATGAGCAGTTCTTC. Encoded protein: CSVAKEVYNEQFF.

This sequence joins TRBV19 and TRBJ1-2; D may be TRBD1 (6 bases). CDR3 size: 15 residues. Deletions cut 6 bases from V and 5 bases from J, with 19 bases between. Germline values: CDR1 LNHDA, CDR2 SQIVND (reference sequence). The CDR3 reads CASSTNRDTYYGYTF. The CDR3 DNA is TGTGCCAGTAGCACAAACAGGGACACGTATTATGGCTACACCTTC.

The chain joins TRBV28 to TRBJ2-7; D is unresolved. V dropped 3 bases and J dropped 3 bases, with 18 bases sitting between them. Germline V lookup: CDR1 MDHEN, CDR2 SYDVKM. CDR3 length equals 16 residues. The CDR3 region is CASSLFTSMGIYEQYF. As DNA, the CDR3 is TGTGCCAGCAGTTTGTTTACTTCAATGGGAATCTACGAGCAGTACTTC.

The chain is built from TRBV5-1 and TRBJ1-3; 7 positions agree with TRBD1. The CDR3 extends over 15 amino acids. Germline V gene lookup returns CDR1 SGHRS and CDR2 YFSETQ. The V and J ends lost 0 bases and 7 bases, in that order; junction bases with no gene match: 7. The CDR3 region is CASSLAAGGSNTIYF. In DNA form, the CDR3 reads TGCGCCAGCAGCTTGGCAGCAGGGGGATCCAACACCATATATTTT. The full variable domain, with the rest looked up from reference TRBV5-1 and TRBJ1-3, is KAGVTQTPRYLIKTRGQQVTLSCSPISGHRSVSWYQQTPGQGLQFLFEYFSETQRNKGNFPGRFSGRQFSNSRSEMNVSTLELGDSALYLCASSLAAGGSNTIYFGEGSWLTVV.

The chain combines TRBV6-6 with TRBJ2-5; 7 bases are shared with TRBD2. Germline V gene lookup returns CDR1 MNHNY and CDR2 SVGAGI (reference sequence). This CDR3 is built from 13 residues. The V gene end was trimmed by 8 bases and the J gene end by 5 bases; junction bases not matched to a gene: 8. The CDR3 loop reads CASLGEGRETQYF. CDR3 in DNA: TGTGCCAGCCTCGGGGAGGGCCGGGAGACCCAGTACTTC.

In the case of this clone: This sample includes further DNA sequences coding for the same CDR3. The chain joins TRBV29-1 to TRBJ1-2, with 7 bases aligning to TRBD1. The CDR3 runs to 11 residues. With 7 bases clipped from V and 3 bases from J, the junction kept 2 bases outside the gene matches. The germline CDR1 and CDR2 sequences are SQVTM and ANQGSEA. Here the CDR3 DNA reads TGCAGCGGCGGGACAGACTATGGCTACACCTTC. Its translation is CSGGTDYGYTF. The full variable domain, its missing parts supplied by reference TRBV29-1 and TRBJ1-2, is SAVISQKPSRDICQRGTSLTIQCQVDSQVTMMFWYRQQPGQSLTLIATANQGSEATYESGFVIDKFPISRPNLTFSTLTVSNMSPEDSSIYLCSGGTDYGYTFGSGTRLTVV.